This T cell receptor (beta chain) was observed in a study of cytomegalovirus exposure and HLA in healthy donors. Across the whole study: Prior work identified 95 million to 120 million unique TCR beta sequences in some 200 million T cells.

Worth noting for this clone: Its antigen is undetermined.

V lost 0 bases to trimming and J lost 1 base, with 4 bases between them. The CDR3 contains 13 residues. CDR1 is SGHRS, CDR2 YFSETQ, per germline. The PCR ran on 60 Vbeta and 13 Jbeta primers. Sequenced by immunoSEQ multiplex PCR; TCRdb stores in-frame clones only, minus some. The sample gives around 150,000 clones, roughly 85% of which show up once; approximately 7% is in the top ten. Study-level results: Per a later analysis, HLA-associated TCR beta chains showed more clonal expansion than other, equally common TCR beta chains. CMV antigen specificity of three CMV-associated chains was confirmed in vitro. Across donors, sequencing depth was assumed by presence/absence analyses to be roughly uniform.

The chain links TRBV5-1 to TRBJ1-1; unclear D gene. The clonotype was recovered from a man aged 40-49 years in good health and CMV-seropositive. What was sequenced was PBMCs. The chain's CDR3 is CASSLEANTEAFF. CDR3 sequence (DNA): TGCGCCAGCAGCTTGGAAGCGAACACTGAAGCTTTCTTT. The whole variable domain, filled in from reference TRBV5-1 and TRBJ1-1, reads KAGVTQTPRYLIKTRGQQVTLSCSPISGHRSVSWYQQTPGQGLQFLFEYFSETQRNKGNFPGRFSGRQFSNSRSEMNVSTLELGDSALYLCASSLEANTEAFFGQGTRLTVV.